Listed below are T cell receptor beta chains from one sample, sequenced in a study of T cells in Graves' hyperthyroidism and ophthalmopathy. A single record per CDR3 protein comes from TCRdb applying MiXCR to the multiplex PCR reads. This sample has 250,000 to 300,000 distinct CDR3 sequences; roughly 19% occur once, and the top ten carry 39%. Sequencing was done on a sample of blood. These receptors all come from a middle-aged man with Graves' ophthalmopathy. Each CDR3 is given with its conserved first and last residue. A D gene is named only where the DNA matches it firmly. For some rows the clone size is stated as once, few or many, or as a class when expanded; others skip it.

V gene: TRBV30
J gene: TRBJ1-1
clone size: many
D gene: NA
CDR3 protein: CAWIRMVGNTEAFF
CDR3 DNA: TGTGCCTGGATAAGGATGGTGGGAAACACTGAAGCTTTCTTT

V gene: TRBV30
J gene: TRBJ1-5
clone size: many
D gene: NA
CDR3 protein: CAWSVRNQPQHF
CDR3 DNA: TGTGCCTGGAGTGTACGGAATCAGCCCCAGCATTTT

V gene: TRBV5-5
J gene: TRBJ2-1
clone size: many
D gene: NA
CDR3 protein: CASSLVQGGSFNEQFF
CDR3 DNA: TGTGCCAGCAGCTTGGTTCAGGGGGGTTCCTTCAATGAGCAGTTCTTC

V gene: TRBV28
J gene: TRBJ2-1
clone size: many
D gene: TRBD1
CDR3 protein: CASSLVGGTGGREQFF
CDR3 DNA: TGTGCCAGCAGTTTAGTGGGGGGGACAGGGGGACGAGAGCAGTTCTTC

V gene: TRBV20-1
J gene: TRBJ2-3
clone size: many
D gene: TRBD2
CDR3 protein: CSARSIAGGRTDTQYF
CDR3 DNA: TGCAGTGCTAGGTCTATAGCGGGAGGGAGGACAGATACGCAGTATTTT

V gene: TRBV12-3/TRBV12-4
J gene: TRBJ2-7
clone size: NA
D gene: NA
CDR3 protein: CASSSSRIYEQYF
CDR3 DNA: TGTGCCAGCAGTTCAAGCCGGATCTACGAGCAGTACTTC

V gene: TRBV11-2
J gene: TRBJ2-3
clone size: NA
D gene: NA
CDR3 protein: CASSSSLGSTDTQYF
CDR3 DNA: TGTGCCAGCAGCTCTTCTCTTGGTAGCACAGATACGCAGTATTTT

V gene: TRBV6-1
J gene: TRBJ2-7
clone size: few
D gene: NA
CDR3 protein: CASREARTVYVRQYF
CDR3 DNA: TGTGCCAGCAGAGAGGCGCGGACAGTCTATGTTAGGCAGTACTTC

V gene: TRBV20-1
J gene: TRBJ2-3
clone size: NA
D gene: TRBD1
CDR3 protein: CSAFGTGGVDTQYF
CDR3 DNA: TGCAGTGCTTTCGGGACAGGGGGCGTAGATACGCAGTATTTT

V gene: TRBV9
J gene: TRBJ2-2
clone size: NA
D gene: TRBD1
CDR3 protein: CASSVTGANTGELFF
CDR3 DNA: TGTGCCAGCAGCGTAACAGGGGCAAACACCGGGGAGCTGTTTTTT

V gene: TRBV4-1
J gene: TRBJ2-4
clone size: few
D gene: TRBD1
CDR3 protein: CASSQEGRQGNIQYF
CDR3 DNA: TGCGCCAGCAGCCAAGAGGGGCGACAGGGGAACATTCAGTACTTC

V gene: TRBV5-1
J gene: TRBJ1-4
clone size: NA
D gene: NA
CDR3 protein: CASSLDPERELFF
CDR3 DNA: TGCGCCAGCAGCTTGGACCCCGAGCGAGAACTGTTTTTT

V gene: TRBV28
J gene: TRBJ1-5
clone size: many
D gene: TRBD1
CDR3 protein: CASSKQGGNNQPQHF
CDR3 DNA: TGTGCCAGCAGTAAACAGGGGGGTAACAATCAGCCCCAGCATTTT

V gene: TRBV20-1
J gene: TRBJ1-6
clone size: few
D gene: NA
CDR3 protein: CSAGELDAALHF
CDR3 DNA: TGCAGTGCTGGAGAGCTGGACGCAGCCCTCCACTTT

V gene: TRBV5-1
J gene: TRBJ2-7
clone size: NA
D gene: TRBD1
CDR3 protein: CASSTGQDLYEQYF
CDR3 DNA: TGCGCCAGCAGTACGGGACAGGACTTATACGAGCAGTACTTC

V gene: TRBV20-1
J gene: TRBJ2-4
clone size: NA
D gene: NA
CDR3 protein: CSATKPPGYIQYF
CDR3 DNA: TGCAGTGCTACCAAACCACCGGGGTACATTCAGTACTTC

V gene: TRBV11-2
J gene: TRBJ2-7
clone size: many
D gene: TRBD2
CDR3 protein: CASSPGGFEQYF
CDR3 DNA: TGTGCCAGCAGCCCGGGGGGGTTCGAGCAGTACTTC

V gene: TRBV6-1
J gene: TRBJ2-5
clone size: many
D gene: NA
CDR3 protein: CASGKGLETQYF
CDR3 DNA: TGTGCCAGCGGGAAGGGGCTAGAGACCCAGTACTTC

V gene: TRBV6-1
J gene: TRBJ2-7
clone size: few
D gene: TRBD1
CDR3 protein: CASSSPGQAWKQYF
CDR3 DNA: TGTGCCAGCAGTTCCCCGGGACAGGCTTGGAAGCAGTACTTC

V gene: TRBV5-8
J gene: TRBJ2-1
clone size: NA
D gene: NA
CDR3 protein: CASSLGRVGDEQFF
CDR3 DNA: TGTGCCAGCAGCTTGGGCAGGGTAGGCGATGAGCAGTTCTTC

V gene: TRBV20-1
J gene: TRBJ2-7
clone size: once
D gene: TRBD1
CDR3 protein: CSASRRGTPYEQYF
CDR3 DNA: TGCAGTGCTAGTCGCAGGGGGACCCCCTACGAGCAGTACTTC

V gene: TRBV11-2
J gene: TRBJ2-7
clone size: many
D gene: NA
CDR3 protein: CASSPSWGSYEQYF
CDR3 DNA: TGTGCCAGCAGCCCCTCCTGGGGGTCCTACGAGCAGTACTTC

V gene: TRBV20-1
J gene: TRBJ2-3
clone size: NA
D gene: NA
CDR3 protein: CSAREDYIHTQYF
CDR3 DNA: TGCAGTGCTAGAGAGGACTACATCCATACGCAGTATTTT

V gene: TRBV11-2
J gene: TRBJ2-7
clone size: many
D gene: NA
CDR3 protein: CASSLDTYEQYF
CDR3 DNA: TGTGCCAGCAGCTTAGATACCTACGAGCAGTACTTC

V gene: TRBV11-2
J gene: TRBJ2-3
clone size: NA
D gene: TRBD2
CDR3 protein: CASSFRNSGSATDTQYF
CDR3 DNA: TGTGCCAGCAGCTTTAGGAATAGCGGGAGTGCTACAGATACGCAGTATTTT

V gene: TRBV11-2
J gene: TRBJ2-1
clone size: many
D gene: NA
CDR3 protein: CASSLDWGPYNEQFF
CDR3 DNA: TGTGCCAGCAGCTTAGATTGGGGCCCCTACAATGAGCAGTTCTTC

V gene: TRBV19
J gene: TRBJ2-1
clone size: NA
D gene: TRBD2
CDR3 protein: CASVTGKTSGSVNEQFF
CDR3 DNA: TGTGCCAGTGTAACAGGGAAGACTAGCGGGAGTGTAAATGAGCAGTTCTTC

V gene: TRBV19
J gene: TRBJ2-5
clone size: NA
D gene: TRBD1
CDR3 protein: CASSARDREGETQYF
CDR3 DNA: TGTGCCAGTAGTGCGAGGGACAGGGAGGGAGAGACCCAGTACTTC

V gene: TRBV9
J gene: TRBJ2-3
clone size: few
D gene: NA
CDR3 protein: CASSVGHRSTDTQYF
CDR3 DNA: TGTGCCAGCAGCGTAGGTCACCGTAGCACAGATACGCAGTATTTT

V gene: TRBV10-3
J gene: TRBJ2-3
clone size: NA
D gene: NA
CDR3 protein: CAISEKHLDTQYF
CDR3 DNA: TGTGCCATCAGTGAGAAACACCTAGATACGCAGTATTTT

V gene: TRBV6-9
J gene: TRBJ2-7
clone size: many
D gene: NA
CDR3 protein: CATRPRRGALSYEQYF
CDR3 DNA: TGTGCCACCAGACCGCGTAGGGGGGCCCTCTCCTACGAGCAGTACTTC

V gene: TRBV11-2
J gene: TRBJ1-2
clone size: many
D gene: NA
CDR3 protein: CASSLDVRGYTF
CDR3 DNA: TGTGCCAGCAGCTTAGATGTCCGTGGCTACACCTTC

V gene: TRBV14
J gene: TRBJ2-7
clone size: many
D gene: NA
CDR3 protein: CASSQDGPGEQYF
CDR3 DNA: TGTGCCAGCAGCCAAGATGGGCCGGGCGAGCAGTACTTC

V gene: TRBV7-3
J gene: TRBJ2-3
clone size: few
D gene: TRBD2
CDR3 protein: CASSLTHSVTSVSSTDTQYF
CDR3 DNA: TGTGCCAGCAGCTTAACCCACTCGGTGACTAGCGTGTCTAGCACAGATACGCAGTATTTT

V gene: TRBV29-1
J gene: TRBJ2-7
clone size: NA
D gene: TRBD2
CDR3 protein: CSVSTGEGYEQYF
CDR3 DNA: TGCAGCGTCAGTACGGGGGAGGGCTACGAGCAGTACTTC

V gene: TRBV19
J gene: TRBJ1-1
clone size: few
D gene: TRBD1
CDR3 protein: CASSITGVSAEAFF
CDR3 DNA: TGTGCCAGTAGTATTACAGGGGTATCAGCTGAAGCTTTCTTT

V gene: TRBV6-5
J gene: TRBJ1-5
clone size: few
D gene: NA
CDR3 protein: CASSYGSVGQPQHF
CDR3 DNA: TGTGCCAGCAGTTATGGCTCGGTCGGTCAGCCCCAGCATTTT

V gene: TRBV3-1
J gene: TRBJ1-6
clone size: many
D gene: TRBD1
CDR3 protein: CASSQRTGGGTPLHF
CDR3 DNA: TGTGCCAGCAGCCAACGTACAGGGGGTGGTACACCCCTCCACTTT

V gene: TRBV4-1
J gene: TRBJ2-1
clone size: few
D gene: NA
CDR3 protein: CASSPGGWTVSDEQFF
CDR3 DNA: TGCGCCAGCAGCCCCGGGGGATGGACGGTCTCGGATGAGCAGTTCTTC

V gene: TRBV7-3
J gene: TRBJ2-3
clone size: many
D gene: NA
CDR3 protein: CASSPTPEYTQYF
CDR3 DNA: TGTGCCAGCAGCCCAACCCCAGAGTATACGCAGTATTTT

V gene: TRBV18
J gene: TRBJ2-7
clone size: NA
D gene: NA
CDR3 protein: CASSPYFLLSSSYEQYF
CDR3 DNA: TGTGCCAGCTCACCATATTTTCTCCTTTCAAGCTCCTACGAGCAGTACTTC

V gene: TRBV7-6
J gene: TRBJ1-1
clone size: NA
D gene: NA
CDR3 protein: CASSLNDGDTEAFF
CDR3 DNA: TGTGCCAGCAGCTTAAATGACGGGGATACTGAAGCTTTCTTT